Listed below are T cell receptor beta chains from one sample, sequenced in a study of beta chain features in type 1 diabetes. The table came from immunoSEQ multiplex PCR; TCRdb's copy has only in-frame clones and leaves some out. The sample includes about 53,000 clones, around 50% of them seen just once. The material sequenced was Tregs from blood. The source of these receptors is a woman aged 35 to 49 with type 1 diabetes. Both conserved end residues are part of each CDR3. A D gene is named only where the DNA matches it firmly. Size values are once, few and many counts, or a class for expanded clones, and some rows have none.

V: TRBV7-3; J: TRBJ2-1; size: few; D: TRBD2; CDR3: CASSSSGSEQFF; DNA: TGTGCCAGCAGCTCCAGCGGGAGCGAGCAGTTCTTC
V: TRBV7-9; J: TRBJ2-1; size: -; D: -; CDR3: CASSLALASSYNEQFF; DNA: TGTGCCAGCAGCTTAGCGCTTGCGAGCTCCTACAATGAGCAGTTCTTC
V: TRBV2; J: TRBJ2-5; size: once; D: -; CDR3: CASSLETQYF; DNA: TGTGCCAGCAGCCTTGAGACCCAGTACTTC
V: TRBV5-1; J: TRBJ1-5; size: -; D: TRBD1; CDR3: CASSGGQDQPQHF; DNA: TGCGCCAGCTCTGGGGGACAGGATCAGCCCCAGCATTTT
V: TRBV5-4; J: TRBJ2-3; size: few; D: TRBD2; CDR3: CASSSSGRKADTQYF; DNA: TGTGCCAGCAGCTCTAGCGGGAGGAAGGCAGATACGCAGTATTTT
V: TRBV7-3; J: TRBJ1-2; size: once; D: -; CDR3: CASSLTRTARFGYTF; DNA: TGTGCCAGCAGCTTAACCAGGACAGCACGCTTCGGCTACACCTTC
V: TRBV6-5; J: TRBJ1-2; size: -; D: TRBD1; CDR3: CASWDRVGYTF; DNA: TGTGCCAGCTGGGACAGGGTCGGCTACACCTTC
V: TRBV7-9; J: TRBJ1-4; size: -; D: TRBD1; CDR3: CASSVRTGTGNEKLFF; DNA: TGTGCCAGCAGCGTACGGACCGGGACAGGGAATGAAAAACTGTTTTTT
V: TRBV7-2; J: TRBJ2-4; size: -; D: -; CDR3: CASSFPGKDSKNIQYF; DNA: TGTGCCAGCAGCTTCCCAGGGAAAGACTCCAAAAACATTCAGTACTTC
V: TRBV28; J: TRBJ2-7; size: -; D: TRBD1; CDR3: CASRPPGQSSYEQYF; DNA: TGTGCCAGCAGGCCCCCGGGACAGAGCTCCTACGAGCAGTACTTC
V: TRBV28; J: TRBJ1-2; size: -; D: TRBD1; CDR3: CASNSAGTGTGYTF; DNA: TGTGCCAGCAATAGTGCCGGGACAGGGACAGGCTACACCTTC
V: TRBV7-2; J: TRBJ1-2; size: -; D: TRBD1; CDR3: CASSPWTGGGYTF; DNA: TGTGCCAGCAGCCCGTGGACAGGGGGCGGCTACACCTTC
V: TRBV30; J: TRBJ2-6; size: -; D: TRBD2; CDR3: CASRDYSSSGANVLTF; DNA: TGTGCCAGCCGGGACTACTCCTCCTCTGGGGCCAACGTCCTGACTTTC
V: TRBV7-2; J: TRBJ2-1; size: -; D: -; CDR3: CASSLGGFEQFF; DNA: TGTGCCAGCAGCTTGGGAGGATTTGAGCAGTTCTTC
V: TRBV18; J: TRBJ1-1; size: -; D: -; CDR3: CASSPSAEAFF; DNA: TGTGCCAGCTCACCTTCTGCTGAAGCTTTCTTT
V: TRBV5-6; J: TRBJ2-5; size: -; D: TRBD2; CDR3: CASSWRTSETQYF; DNA: TGTGCCAGCAGCTGGAGGACTAGCGAGACCCAGTACTTC
V: TRBV29-1; J: TRBJ2-5; size: -; D: TRBD2; CDR3: CSVDGTSGGIGQYF; DNA: TGCAGCGTCGACGGGACTAGCGGGGGTATCGGCCAGTACTTC
V: TRBV4-1; J: TRBJ2-5; size: few; D: -; CDR3: CASSQDRGRIGETQYF; DNA: TGCGCCAGCAGCCAAGATCGAGGGCGAATCGGCGAGACCCAGTACTTC
V: TRBV13; J: TRBJ2-1; size: few; D: -; CDR3: CASSLERASIPYNEQFF; DNA: TGTGCCAGCAGCTTAGAGCGGGCCAGTATCCCCTACAATGAGCAGTTCTTC
V: TRBV7-6; J: TRBJ2-1; size: -; D: TRBD2; CDR3: CASSLGGGSPLYEQFF; DNA: TGTGCCAGCAGCCTGGGCGGGGGGAGCCCTTTGTATGAGCAGTTCTTC
V: TRBV14; J: TRBJ1-1; size: -; D: TRBD1; CDR3: CASSQKDRAQAFF; DNA: TGTGCCAGCAGCCAGAAAGACAGGGCCCAAGCTTTCTTT
V: TRBV29-1; J: TRBJ1-1; size: once; D: -; CDR3: CSAAGGGTEAFF; DNA: TGCAGCGCCGCGGGCGGAGGCACTGAAGCTTTCTTT
V: TRBV10-3; J: TRBJ1-5; size: -; D: -; CDR3: CAISGGEIDQPQHF; DNA: TGTGCCATCAGTGGAGGAGAGATAGATCAGCCCCAGCATTTT
V: TRBV4-2; J: TRBJ2-3; size: -; D: TRBD2; CDR3: CASSQVGVSGSADTQYF; DNA: TGTGCCAGCAGCCAAGTTGGGGTTAGCGGGAGTGCAGATACGCAGTATTTT
V: TRBV18; J: TRBJ2-1; size: few; D: TRBD2; CDR3: CASSPLATSGSRNEQFF; DNA: TGTGCCAGCTCCCCCCTAGCGACTAGCGGGAGCCGGAATGAGCAGTTCTTC
V: TRBV6-5; J: TRBJ2-1; size: -; D: TRBD2; CDR3: CASSPSGGVYNEQFF; DNA: TGTGCCAGCTCCCCCAGCGGGGGGGTCTACAATGAGCAGTTCTTC
V: TRBV25-1; J: TRBJ2-1; size: once; D: -; CDR3: CASRSAGYNEQFF; DNA: TGTGCCAGTCGTTCGGCGGGGTACAATGAGCAGTTCTTC
V: TRBV18; J: TRBJ2-3; size: -; D: TRBD2; CDR3: CASSPGQRDSDTQYF; DNA: TGTGCCAGCTCACCGGGGCAGCGGGATTCAGATACGCAGTATTTT
V: TRBV13; J: TRBJ2-5; size: -; D: -; CDR3: CASSHGVVRGGEETQYF; DNA: TGTGCCAGCAGCCATGGGGTCGTTCGGGGAGGAGAAGAGACCCAGTACTTC
V: TRBV19; J: TRBJ2-2; size: -; D: -; CDR3: CASSTETGELFF; DNA: TGTGCCAGTAGTACGGAGACCGGGGAGCTGTTTTTT
V: TRBV7-9; J: TRBJ2-3; size: -; D: TRBD1; CDR3: CASRSRDRSTDTQYF; DNA: TGTGCCAGCAGGAGCCGGGACAGGAGCACAGATACGCAGTATTTT
V: TRBV5-1; J: TRBJ2-5; size: few; D: -; CDR3: CASSLNGETQYF; DNA: TGCGCCAGCAGCTTGAACGGAGAGACCCAGTACTTC
V: TRBV7-8; J: TRBJ2-2; size: -; D: -; CDR3: CLGVNTGELFF; DNA: TGTTTAGGGGTCAACACCGGGGAGCTGTTTTTT
V: TRBV28; J: TRBJ1-4; size: -; D: TRBD1; CDR3: CAILDRNNEKLFF; DNA: TGTGCCATCCTGGACAGGAATAATGAAAAACTGTTTTTT
V: TRBV10-3; J: TRBJ1-2; size: -; D: TRBD1; CDR3: CAISESSGTANYGYTF; DNA: TGTGCCATCAGTGAGTCGTCCGGGACAGCTAACTATGGCTACACCTTC
V: TRBV4-1; J: TRBJ1-6; size: few; D: -; CDR3: CASSDRGKNSPLHF; DNA: TGCGCCAGCTCAGATAGGGGGAAGAATTCACCCCTCCACTTT
V: TRBV28; J: TRBJ2-7; size: -; D: TRBD1; CDR3: CASSSPPRDRGHAEQYF; DNA: TGTGCCAGCAGTTCTCCCCCCCGGGACAGGGGACATGCGGAGCAGTACTTC
V: TRBV6-1; J: TRBJ2-7; size: few; D: -; CDR3: CASSLDSHYEQYF; DNA: TGTGCCAGCAGTTTAGACTCACACTACGAGCAGTACTTC
V: TRBV4-2; J: TRBJ1-5; size: -; D: TRBD1; CDR3: CASSRGTVNQPQHF; DNA: TGTGCCAGCAGCCGAGGGACAGTCAATCAGCCCCAGCATTTT
V: TRBV7-2; J: TRBJ2-1; size: -; D: -; CDR3: CASSPGGPLGNEQFF; DNA: TGTGCCAGCAGCCCGGGGGGCCCCCTGGGCAATGAGCAGTTCTTC
V: TRBV29-1; J: TRBJ2-5; size: -; D: TRBD2; CDR3: CSVVGLASETQYF; DNA: TGCAGCGTTGTGGGACTAGCGTCGGAGACCCAGTACTTC
V: TRBV7-9; J: TRBJ2-2; size: -; D: -; CDR3: CASSERVGELFF; DNA: TGTGCCAGCAGCGAAAGAGTCGGGGAGCTGTTTTTT
V: TRBV27; J: TRBJ1-5; size: -; D: -; CDR3: CASSFERGSNQPQHF; DNA: TGTGCCAGCAGTTTCGAGAGGGGGTCTAATCAGCCCCAGCATTTT
V: TRBV30; J: TRBJ2-6; size: -; D: -; CDR3: CAWSALGRWDRANVLTF; DNA: TGTGCCTGGAGTGCACTCGGGCGTTGGGACAGGGCCAACGTCCTGACTTTC
V: TRBV6-5; J: TRBJ2-1; size: few; D: -; CDR3: CASSSRSDEQFF; DNA: TGTGCCAGCAGTTCAAGGAGCGATGAGCAGTTCTTC
V: TRBV5-1; J: TRBJ1-2; size: -; D: TRBD1; CDR3: CASSSGQWDYGYTF; DNA: TGCGCCAGCAGCTCGGGACAGTGGGACTATGGCTACACCTTC
V: TRBV7-8; J: TRBJ1-3; size: -; D: -; CDR3: CASSPPGSRGRNTIYF; DNA: TGTGCCAGCAGCCCCCCGGGGTCCAGGGGTAGGAACACCATATATTTT
V: TRBV25-1; J: TRBJ1-1; size: -; D: -; CDR3: CASSEFPGVTEAFF; DNA: TGTGCCAGCAGTGAATTTCCCGGAGTTACTGAAGCTTTCTTT
V: TRBV5-4; J: TRBJ2-5; size: -; D: TRBD1; CDR3: CASSGTGTGRETQYF; DNA: TGTGCCAGCAGCGGGACCGGGACAGGACGGGAGACCCAGTACTTC